What follows are 2 T cell receptor beta chains derived from one specimen sequenced in a study of Ad26.COV2.S vaccination and SARS-CoV-2 variants. Data came from immunoSEQ multiplex PCR; TCRdb stores just in-frame clones and leaves some out. The sample has more than 300,000 clones, 80% to 90% seen once. Noted treatment: approximately 18 received Ad26.COV2.S at low or high dose, single or two shots; five or six received placebo; per-sample allocation not given. Samples were taken on day 63 after the first vaccine or placebo injection. Material: peripheral blood, obtained in a trial of Ad26.COV2.S vaccine versus placebo. Receptor source: a person between 18 and 65 years old who received the Ad26.COV2.S COVID-19 vaccine or a placebo.

The CDR3 coding sequence is TGTGCCAGCAGCGCAAGGGGGGGGTTCCAAGAGACCCAGTACTTC. Its protein is CASSARGGFQETQYF. The genes are TRBV2 and TRBJ2-5; D may be TRBD2 (7 bases). Trimming stripped 6 bases from V and 1 base from J, with 15 bases between. Per germline, CDR1 SNHLY and CDR2 FYNNEI. There are 15 residues in the CDR3.

V is TRBV5-4 and J is TRBJ2-5, with TRBD2 matching over 10 bases. The CDR3 totals 16 residues. Germline trimming cut 4 bases from V and 5 bases from J; bases unmatched to any gene: 11. The germline V gene encodes CDR1 SGHNT and CDR2 YYREEE (reference sequence). CDR3 coding DNA: TGTGCCAGCAGCCTGAGCAGCGGGAGGGCCGGGGAGACCCAGTACTTC. Its translation: CASSLSSGRAGETQYF.